This T cell receptor (beta chain) appears in the sequencing data of a study of T cells after yellow fever vaccination. Overall study context: In the case of low-cell-number fractions, SMART-Seq v4 Ultra Low Input was used for preparation.

The CDR3 has 16 amino acids. The germline V and J ends were trimmed by 8 bases and 5 bases, with 26 bases remaining between them. Germline V gives CDR1 SQVTM, CDR2 ANQGSEA. For this clonotype: Its antigen is undetermined.

TCRdb reprocessed the 5' RACE reads with MiXCR, giving one entry per CDR3 protein. The repertoire includes roughly 250,000 distinct CDR3 sequences, 10% to 15% of them detected once, and about 0.51% sits in the top ten. Study outcomes and limitations: Most clones from primary vaccination resurfaced after the booster (approximately 95% CD4, around 91% CD8).

Sequences were derived from CD4+ T cells sorted from PBMCs, sampled 45 days after the yellow fever booster vaccination. The clonotype originates from a man in his thirties or forties who received the YFV17D yellow fever vaccine. The chain is built from TRBV29-1 and TRBJ2-3; D possibly corresponds to TRBD2 (6 bases). The CDR3 DNA is TGCAGCCCGAGGCGCCAGCGGAGGGAGGATAAAGATACGCAGTATTTT. Protein product: CSPRRQRREDKDTQYF.